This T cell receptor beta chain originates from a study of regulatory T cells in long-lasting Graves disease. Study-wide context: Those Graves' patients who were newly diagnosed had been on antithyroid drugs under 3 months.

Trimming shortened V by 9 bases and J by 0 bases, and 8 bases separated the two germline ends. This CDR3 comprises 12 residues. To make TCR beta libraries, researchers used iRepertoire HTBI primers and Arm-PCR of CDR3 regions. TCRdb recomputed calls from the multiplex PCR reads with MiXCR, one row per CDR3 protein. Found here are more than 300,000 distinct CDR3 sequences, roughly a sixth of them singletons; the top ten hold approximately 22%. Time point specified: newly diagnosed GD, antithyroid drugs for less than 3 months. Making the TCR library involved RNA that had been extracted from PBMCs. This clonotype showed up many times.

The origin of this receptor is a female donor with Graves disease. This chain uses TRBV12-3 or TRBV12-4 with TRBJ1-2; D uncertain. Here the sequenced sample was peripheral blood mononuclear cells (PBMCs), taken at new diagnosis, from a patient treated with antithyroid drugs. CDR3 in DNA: TGTGCCAGTTCGAATTCTAACTATGGCTACACCTTC. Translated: CASSNSNYGYTF.